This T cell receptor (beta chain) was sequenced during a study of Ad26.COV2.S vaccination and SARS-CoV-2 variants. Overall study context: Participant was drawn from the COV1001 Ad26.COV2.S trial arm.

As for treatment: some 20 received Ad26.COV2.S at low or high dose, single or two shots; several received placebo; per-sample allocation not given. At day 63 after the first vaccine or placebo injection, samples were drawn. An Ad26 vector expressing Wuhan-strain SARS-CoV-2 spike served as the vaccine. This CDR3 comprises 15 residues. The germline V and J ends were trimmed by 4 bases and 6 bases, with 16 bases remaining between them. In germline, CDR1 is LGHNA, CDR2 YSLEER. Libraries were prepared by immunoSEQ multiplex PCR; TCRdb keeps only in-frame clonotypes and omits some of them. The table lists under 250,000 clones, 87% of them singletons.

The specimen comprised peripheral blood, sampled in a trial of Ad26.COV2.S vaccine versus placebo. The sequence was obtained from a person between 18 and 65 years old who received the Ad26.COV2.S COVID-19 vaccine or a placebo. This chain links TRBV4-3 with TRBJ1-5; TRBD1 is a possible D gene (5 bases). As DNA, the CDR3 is TGCGCCAGCAGCCCCGGGGCCGGGATTATTCAGCCCCAGCATTTT. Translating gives CASSPGAGIIQPQHF.